This T cell receptor (beta chain) was observed in a study of CD8 T cells in Susac syndrome. Broader study findings: The study's TCR sequencing and HLA analysis drew on a certain number of individuals. That number was acknowledged as relatively small.

Reverse transcription of roughly 0.45 to 1 ug RNA used random hexamers. An immunoSEQ multiplex PCR generated amplified TCR beta CDR3 products spanning 54 Vbeta and 13 Jbeta. TCRdb re-analysed the immunoSEQ multiplex PCR reads in MiXCR, keeping a single row per CDR3 protein. The sample has 160,000 or so distinct CDR3 sequences, 90% to 95% seen once; the top ten hold about 0.21%. Comments on this clonotype: Antigen specificity is unknown.

This CDR3 comprises 13 residues. Trimming shortened V by 1 base and J by 12 bases, and 10 bases separated the two germline ends. Germline V gene sequence: CDR1 SNHLY, CDR2 FYNNEI. CD8+ and CD4+ T cells from blood underwent TCR beta sequencing. Treatment-naive patients with stable or active relapsing-remitting disease served as multiple sclerosis controls. The chain is built from TRBV2 and TRBJ1-6; D unclear. This TCR derives from a human donor with multiple sclerosis. Sequencing used CD8+ T cells from PBMCs. The CDR3 DNA reads as TGTGCCAGCAGTGAAGACCGACCTCTACCCCTCCACTTT. Its protein is CASSEDRPLPLHF.